A selection of T cell receptor beta chains follows, all from one sample in a study of T cell responses to AZD1222 COVID-19 vaccine. Clones were read by immunoSEQ multiplex PCR, and TCRdb kept only the in-frame ones, dropping some. This sample has about 79,000 clones, with about 91% found just once. The input for sequencing was peripheral blood, taken on day 0 of MenACWY control vaccination. All receptors derive from an adult in good health. Each CDR3 is given without its conserved first and last residue.

v_call | cdr3_aa
TRBV19 | ASSIATGTLNYGYT
TRBV28 | ASSFLDLRGGQPQH
TRBV24-1 | ATSDPGTSGQETQY
TRBV28 | ASSGSTGELF
TRBV4-3 | ASSQDLAYENEKLF
TRBV7-2 | ASSSQGNTEAF
TRBV5-1 | ASSLLGSEQF
TRBV9 | ASSVDSGGPLSTQY
TRBV24-1 | ATSDVTLETQY
TRBV7-2 | ASSLAPGAGQPQH
TRBV28 | ASSFRRGQSGELF
TRBV3-1/TRBV3-2 | ASSQAGTGGSTEAF
TRBV7-8 | ASSLRRAGELF
TRBV5-6 | ASIGQINTEAF
TRBV13 | ASSLGKQSYEQY
TRBV24-1 | ATSDPGGETQY
TRBV7-2 | ASSLALGATNEKLF
TRBV7-8 | ASSLGFTQTYEQY
TRBV19 | ASSFGGSYEQY
TRBV2 | ASSEGGVMNTEAF
TRBV2 | ASSNPKSLYTNQPQH
TRBV28 | ASSREKLF
TRBV19 | ASSPANEKLF
TRBV5-1 | ASSSGGASFGNTIY
TRBV7-6 | ASSLGWTPPRETQY
TRBV20-1 | SVTTSYEQY
TRBV11-3 | ASSPQIHEQY